Sequencing of this TCR beta chain was carried out in a study of radiotherapy plus CTLA-4 blockade in lung cancer. As for the study in general: In around 19% of patients, objective responses were seen; roughly 28% had disease control. Whole-study results and caveats: Together with interferon-beta, which increased in serum after radiation, early dynamic changes in blood T cell clones were reportedly the best predictors of response. Clones of tumor-derived TCRs expanded in blood after radiotherapy plus ipilimumab.

V was pared by 4 bases and J by 4 bases, with 11 bases between. Germline V CDR1 and CDR2: MRHNA, SNTAGT. The CDR3 runs 14 residues. Comment on this clone: Its specificity is not known.

Sequencing used immunoSEQ multiplex PCR; TCRdb keeps in-frame clones, though not all of them. The repertoire holds 86,000 or so clones, about 79% seen once, with 3.5% to 4.5% in the top ten. Chemo-refractory metastatic non-small-cell lung cancer patients underwent focal radiation alongside CTLA-4 blockade with ipilimumab. Source: peripheral blood, taken from a patient treated with radiotherapy plus ipilimumab. V is TRBV6-4 and J is TRBJ2-1; D may be TRBD2 (6 bases). This TCR derives from a human donor with non-small cell lung cancer who had a partial response to radiotherapy plus ipilimumab. Some clones in this sample may be carry-over from other donors' samples. CDR3 sequence: CASSVSRDYNEQFF. Written as DNA, the CDR3 is TGTGCCAGCAGTGTATCGCGGGATTACAATGAGCAGTTCTTC.